A single sample is the source of the 29 T cell receptor beta chains below, sequenced in a study of blood T cell repertoires in COVID-19. The method was immunoSEQ multiplex PCR; TCRdb's version includes in-frame clones alone and lacks a portion of them. Of 250,000 or so clones in the sample, around 84% are singletons; the top ten hold just over 6.5%. Sequencing was done on a sample of PBMCs or T cells enriched from blood (not recorded which). Receptors originate from a woman aged 45-60 years who had been exposed to COVID-19.

The chain has TRBV19 and TRBJ2-5, with a possible D match to TRBD1 (6 bases). Germline V CDR1 and CDR2: LNHDA, SQIVND (reference sequence). CDR3 length: 14 amino acids. Trimming took off 0 bases at V and 4 bases at J, with 9 bases between the two ends. The CDR3 DNA sequence: TGTGCCAGTAGTATAGAACACAGGGTAGAGACCCAGTACTTC. Its protein product is CASSIEHRVETQYF.

The chain is built from TRBV14 and TRBJ1-2; a possible D gene is TRBD1 (6 bases). Trimming cost V 3 bases and J 0 bases, with 11 bases left between them. Germline V gene sequence: CDR1 SGHDN, CDR2 FVKESK. The CDR3 extends over 15 amino acids. This chain's CDR3 is CASSHGTHPNYGYTF. DNA of the CDR3: TGTGCCAGCAGCCACGGGACACATCCTAACTATGGCTACACCTTC. Full variable domain (missing parts from reference TRBV14 and TRBJ1-2): EAGVTQFPSHSVIEKGQTVTLRCDPISGHDNLYWYRRVMGKEIKFLLHFVKESKQDESGMPNNRFLAERTGGTYSTLKVQPAELEDSGVYFCASSHGTHPNYGYTFGSGTRLTVV.

CDR3 loop: CASSRFGTGEEKLFF. DNA for the CDR3: TGTGCCAGCAGCCGCTTCGGGACAGGGGAAGAAAAACTGTTTTTT. This chain connects TRBV11-2 to TRBJ1-4, with 10 bases identical to TRBD1. Germline V CDR1 and CDR2: SGHAT, FQNNGV. Trimming took 5 bases from V and 8 from J; bases not matched to a gene: 8. This CDR3 contains 15 residues.

The V call is TRBV5-4, the J call TRBJ1-3; the D is unclear. Germline CDR1 SGHNT, CDR2 YYREEE (reference sequence). The CDR3 is 11 residues long. V lost 7 bases, J lost 4 bases, and 6 bases lay in between. The CDR3 spells CASRGGNTIYF. DNA of the CDR3: TGTGCCAGCCGGGGAGGAAACACCATATATTTT. The full variable domain, in which reference TRBV5-4 and TRBJ1-3 provide the parts outside the CDR3, is ETGVTQSPTHLIKTRGQQVTLRCSSQSGHNTVSWYQQALGQGPQFIFQYYREEENGRGNFPPRFSGLQFPNYSSELNVNALELDDSALYLCASRGGNTIYFGEGSWLTVV.

The V call is TRBV27, the J call TRBJ2-1, with 11 bases matching TRBD2. The junction had 6 bases not matched to a gene; V was cut back by 5 bases and J by 0 bases. The CDR3 loop spans 17 amino acids. Germline CDR1 is MNHEY and CDR2 is SMNVEV (reference sequence). CDR3 bases: TGTGCCAGCAGTACTAGCGGGGGCCGGAGCTCCTACAATGAGCAGTTCTTC. This gives the protein CASSTSGGRSSYNEQFF.

This sequence joins TRBV30 and TRBJ2-7, with D possibly being TRBD1 (6 bases). V was clipped by 3 bases and J by 0 bases, with 6 bases between them. This CDR3 contains 12 residues. Germline CDR1 and CDR2: GTSNPN and SVGIG (reference sequence). Written as DNA, the CDR3 is TGTGCCTGGAGGGACAGCTCCTACGAGCAGTACTTC. Amino acid sequence: CAWRDSSYEQYF.

The chain's CDR3 is CASSLTPRTGELFF. The CDR3 coding sequence is TGTGCCAGCAGCTTAACTCCACGCACCGGGGAGCTGTTTTTT. The chain has TRBV7-2 and TRBJ2-2, with D hard to call. Trimming stripped 2 bases from V and 4 bases from J, with 8 bases between. CDR1 is SGHTA, CDR2 FQGNSA, per germline. This CDR3 region has 14 residues. Complete variable domain (other parts from reference TRBV7-2 and TRBJ2-2): GAGVSQSPSNKVTEKGKDVELRCDPISGHTALYWYRQSLGQGLEFLIYFQGNSAPDKSGLPSDRFSAERTGGSVSTLTIQRTQQEDSAVYLCASSLTPRTGELFFGEGSRLTVL.

This clone was detected once. The CDR3 DNA follows: TGTGCCAGCAGTTTCGAGGGAAGCGTAAATTCACCCCTCCACTTT. It translates to CASSFEGSVNSPLHF. The chain employs TRBV27 and TRBJ1-6; no firm D call. The CDR3 is made up of 15 amino acids. Germline loops: CDR1 MNHEY, CDR2 SMNVEV (reference sequence). V dropped 3 bases and J dropped 7 bases, with 13 bases sitting between them.

The V call is TRBV5-1, the J call TRBJ2-5; TRBD1 matches at 8 bases. CDR1 and CDR2 (germline): SGHRS, YFSETQ. The J segment lost 5 bases and the V segment lost 3 bases, leaving 9 bases of the junction unmatched. This CDR3 spans 15 amino acids. The CDR3 bases are TGCGCCAGCAGCTCTAACCAGGGGGCTCGGGAGACCCAGTACTTC. Its protein is CASSSNQGARETQYF.

This clone was detected once. V gene TRBV5-1 combines with J gene TRBJ2-5, with D possibly matching TRBD2 (6 bases). Germline values: CDR1 SGHRS, CDR2 YFSETQ. V lost 3 bases and J lost 4, with 19 bases in between. This CDR3 contains 16 residues. The CDR3 protein is CASSSDPGVATETQYF. The CDR3 nucleotides read TGCGCCAGCAGCTCGGACCCGGGGGTAGCCACAGAGACCCAGTACTTC.

The chain is built from TRBV28 and TRBJ2-1; D is possibly TRBD2 (6 bases). Germline lookup yields CDR1 MDHEN and CDR2 SYDVKM. The V gene lost 7 bases and the J gene lost 7 bases, with 17 bases spanning the gap. This CDR3 is 14 amino acids long. The CDR3 loop reads CASTLGGKGNEQFF. CDR3 nucleotides: TGTGCCAGCACCTTGGGGGGTAAAGGGAATGAGCAGTTCTTC.

This rearrangement joins TRBV5-8 to TRBJ1-5, with TRBD1 matching over 8 bases. The CDR3 covers 14 residues. V lost 5 bases and J lost 5; bases outside the gene matches: 6. Germline CDR1 is SGHTS and CDR2 is YDEGEE. Written as DNA, the CDR3 is TGTGCCAGCAGAGATTACAGGGGGGATCAGCCCCAGCATTTT. This translates into CASRDYRGDQPQHF.

The J gene is TRBJ1-5, the V gene TRBV12-3 or TRBV12-4, with D perhaps TRBD1 (6 bases). This CDR3 spans 13 amino acids. V was clipped by 3 bases and J by 4 bases, with 7 bases between them. The CDR3 loop reads CASSFTGNQPQHF. As DNA, the CDR3 is TGTGCCAGCAGTTTTACAGGGAATCAGCCCCAGCATTTT.

This chain connects TRBV7-2 to TRBJ2-4; possible D gene TRBD2, 5 bases. This CDR3 is built from 13 residues. From germline, CDR1 is SGHTA and CDR2 FQGNSA. V lost 1 base, J lost 15 bases, and 16 bases lay in between. The CDR3 DNA sequence: TGTGCCAGCAGCTTAGGTACGGAGGCCCGGAGGTACTTC. This translates into CASSLGTEARRYF. The whole variable domain, remainder taken from reference TRBV7-2 and TRBJ2-4, is GAGVSQSPSNKVTEKGKDVELRCDPISGHTALYWYRQSLGQGLEFLIYFQGNSAPDKSGLPSDRFSAERTGGSVSTLTIQRTQQEDSAVYLCASSLGTEARRYFGAGTRLSVL.

This clone was observed a few times. This rearrangement joins TRBV5-1 to TRBJ2-7; a possible D gene is TRBD2 (6 bases). This CDR3 is 14 amino acids long. Germline V gene data show CDR1 as SGHRS and CDR2 as YFSETQ. Trimming stripped 4 bases from V and 6 bases from J, with 17 bases between. The CDR3, as DNA: TGCGCCAGCAGCCCCCTCGGGGGTCCAGGCGAGCAGTACTTC. Its translation is CASSPLGGPGEQYF.

The genes are TRBV18 and TRBJ2-5; 9 bases line up with TRBD2. V gave up 5 bases and J gave up 0 bases; unmatched junction bases: 7. The CDR3 runs 16 residues. Germline V CDR1 and CDR2: KGHSH, LQKENI. Here the CDR3 reads CASSSGLALNQETQYF. The CDR3 DNA reads TGTGCCAGCTCATCGGGACTAGCCCTTAACCAAGAGACCCAGTACTTC.

As for this clone: The same CDR3 also results from other DNA sequences found in this sample. The genes are TRBV15 and TRBJ1-1, with D perhaps TRBD1 (6 bases). The CDR3 sequence is 14 residues long. Deletions cut 0 bases from V and 5 bases from J, with 10 bases between. Germline V gene sequence: CDR1 LNHNV, CDR2 YYDKDF (reference sequence). The CDR3 spells CATSRDLGGTEAFF. DNA for the CDR3: TGTGCCACCAGCAGAGATTTAGGGGGTACTGAAGCTTTCTTT.

V gene TRBV9 combines with J gene TRBJ1-1, with 8 nucleotides matching TRBD1. The J segment lost 5 bases and the V segment lost 0 bases, leaving 6 bases of the junction unmatched. Germline V gives CDR1 SGDLS, CDR2 YYNGEE. The CDR3 has 15 residues. DNA of the CDR3: TGTGCCAGCAGCGTAGAACCAGGGGGCAGGACTGAAGCTTTCTTT. Residues: CASSVEPGGRTEAFF.

The chain links TRBV30 to TRBJ2-3; 9 nucleotides match TRBD2. With V trimmed by 0 bases and J by 3 bases, 19 bases remained unmatched. Germline CDR1 and CDR2: GTSNPN and SVGIG (reference sequence). The CDR3 runs 20 residues. The CDR3 sequence: CAWSVRAGAGGQNFTDTQYF. The CDR3 region has the DNA TGTGCCTGGAGTGTACGGGCGGGAGCGGGGGGCCAGAACTTTACAGATACGCAGTATTTT. Together with reference TRBV30 and TRBJ2-3, the CDR3 gives the full variable domain: SQTIHQWPATLVQPVGSPLSLECTVEGTSNPNLYWYRQAAGRGLQLLFYSVGIGQISSEVPQNLSASRPQDRQFILSSKKLLLSDSGFYLCAWSVRAGAGGQNFTDTQYFGPGTRLTVL.

The genes are TRBV7-8 and TRBJ1-2, with D perhaps TRBD1 (5 bases). Germline V gene sequence: CDR1 SGHVS, CDR2 FQNEAQ. Trimming stripped 4 bases from V and 3 bases from J, with 15 bases between. CDR3 length: 15 amino acids. The CDR3 DNA reads TGTGCCAGCAGCTCCCCGGACCGGGGGGACTATGGCTACACCTTC. Translating it yields CASSSPDRGDYGYTF. Together with reference TRBV7-8 and TRBJ1-2, the CDR3 gives the full variable domain: GAGVSQSPRYKVAKRGQDVALRCDPISGHVSLFWYQQALGQGPEFLTYFQNEAQLDKSGLPSDRFFAERPEGSVSTLKIQRTQQEDSAVYLCASSSPDRGDYGYTFGSGTRLTVV.

The chain joins TRBV5-1 to TRBJ2-2; possible D gene TRBD1, 5 bases. The ends were cut back, 0 bases at V and 5 bases at J, with 14 bases in the middle. This CDR3 spans 16 amino acids. Germline V gives CDR1 SGHRS, CDR2 YFSETQ. This CDR3 is CASSLGSTGWTGELFF. The CDR3 DNA follows: TGCGCCAGCAGCTTGGGATCAACAGGATGGACCGGGGAGCTGTTTTTT.

CDR3 amino acids: CASSYPESVMNYGYTF. In DNA form, the CDR3 reads TGTGCCAGCAGTTACCCTGAATCGGTTATGAACTATGGCTACACCTTC. The chain employs TRBV6-6 and TRBJ1-2, with D unresolved. Per germline, CDR1 MNHNY and CDR2 SVGAGI (reference sequence). V was pared by 2 bases and J by 2 bases, with 15 bases between. The CDR3 length is 16 residues.

This chain uses TRBV6-5 with TRBJ1-5, with TRBD1 as a possible D gene (6 bases). Trimming took off 6 bases at V and 5 bases at J, with 14 bases between the two ends. Germline V CDR1 and CDR2: MNHEY, SVGAGI. The CDR3 covers 14 residues. As DNA, the CDR3 is TGTGCCAGCAGCCACGGACAGACGGATCAGCCCCAGCATTTT. Translating gives CASSHGQTDQPQHF.

This chain uses TRBV30 with TRBJ1-2, with TRBD1 as a possible D gene (5 bases). The V end lost 1 base, the J end lost 6 bases, and 15 bases lay between the germline ends. Germline lookup yields CDR1 GTSNPN and CDR2 SVGIG (reference sequence). The CDR3 covers 14 residues. CDR3 loop: CAWSEGPQGDGYTF. CDR3 nucleotides: TGTGCCTGGAGTGAAGGACCTCAGGGCGATGGCTACACCTTC.

The chain recombines TRBV9 with TRBJ1-6; no clear D gene. The CDR3 loop spans 15 amino acids. Germline V gene data show CDR1 as SGDLS and CDR2 as YYNGEE. V was shortened by 0 bases and J by 5 bases, with 9 bases between the two germline ends. The CDR3, as DNA: TGTGCCAGCAGCGTAGGAGTAATGGATAATTCACCCCTCCACTTT. Translating gives CASSVGVMDNSPLHF. Using reference TRBV9 and TRBJ1-6 for the parts outside the CDR3, the full variable domain is DSGVTQTPKHLITATGQRVTLRCSPRSGDLSVYWYQQSLDQGLQFLIQYYNGEERAKGNILERFSAQQFPDLHSELNLSSLELGDSALYFCASSVGVMDNSPLHFGNGTRLTVT.

The J gene is TRBJ2-7, the V gene TRBV7-2; a possible D gene is TRBD1 (6 bases). The CDR3 sequence is 15 residues long. From germline, CDR1 is SGHTA and CDR2 FQGNSA. The germline V and J ends were trimmed by 1 base and 4 bases, with 14 bases remaining between them. CDR3: CASSLGRGDLYEQYF. The CDR3, as DNA: TGTGCCAGCAGCTTAGGCAGGGGCGATCTTTACGAGCAGTACTTC.

The chain links TRBV15 to TRBJ2-7; D is possibly TRBD1 (6 bases). CDR3 length: 16 amino acids. Germline CDR1 is LNHNV and CDR2 is YYDKDF (reference sequence). Trimming stripped 3 bases from V and 9 bases from J, with 24 bases between. For the CDR3, the DNA is TGTGCCACCAGCAGCGACCCGAGGGGGTTAGAGCTGGGGCAGTACTTC. Translating it yields CATSSDPRGLELGQYF.

The chain carries TRBV10-1 and TRBJ2-1; D gene ambiguous. Germline lookup yields CDR1 WNHNN and CDR2 SYGVQD (reference sequence). The CDR3 spans 15 residues. Trimming removed 5 bases from V and 3 bases from J, with 14 bases in between. The CDR3 DNA follows: TGCGCCAGCAGTTTGTCGGGTCCCTACTACAATGAGCAGTTCTTC. Translating gives CASSLSGPYYNEQFF.

The gene calls are TRBV2 and TRBJ1-4; 8 bases are a match to TRBD1. This CDR3 is built from 14 residues. With V trimmed by 6 bases and J by 7 bases, 7 bases remained unmatched. Looked up from germline, CDR1 is SNHLY and CDR2 is FYNNEI. The CDR3 nucleotides are TGTGCCAGCAGGACAGGGGCCCTTCTTGAAAAACTGTTTTTT. As protein: CASRTGALLEKLFF.